This T cell receptor (beta chain) was obtained from a study of human T cells and chemical hapten exposure. Stated time point: pre-sensitization, week 0. Treatment noted: therapeutic diphenylcyclopropenone sensitization with weekly scalp DPC. Donors were 18 to 70-year-old alopecia patients suitable for DPC. Per germline, CDR1 SQVTM and CDR2 ANQGSEA. This CDR3 spans 16 amino acids. Trimming removed 0 bases from V and 4 bases from J, with 18 bases in between. TCRdb passed the RACE reads through MiXCR, listing each CDR3 protein once. The data contain about 380,000 distinct CDR3 sequences, 4% to 6% of them singletons. There are a few counts of this clonotype.

The rearrangement joins TRBV29-1 to TRBJ1-2, with D tentatively TRBD1 (6 bases). The receptor comes from a woman between 45 and 65 years old with alopecia areata. Some clones in this sample may be carry-over from other donors' samples. The sample in question was whole blood, obtained in connection with sensitization to the hapten diphenylcyclopropenone (DPC). The chain's CDR3 is CSVEEMRGEAPYGYTF. CDR3 nucleotides: TGCAGCGTTGAAGAAATGAGGGGGGAAGCCCCCTATGGCTACACCTTC.